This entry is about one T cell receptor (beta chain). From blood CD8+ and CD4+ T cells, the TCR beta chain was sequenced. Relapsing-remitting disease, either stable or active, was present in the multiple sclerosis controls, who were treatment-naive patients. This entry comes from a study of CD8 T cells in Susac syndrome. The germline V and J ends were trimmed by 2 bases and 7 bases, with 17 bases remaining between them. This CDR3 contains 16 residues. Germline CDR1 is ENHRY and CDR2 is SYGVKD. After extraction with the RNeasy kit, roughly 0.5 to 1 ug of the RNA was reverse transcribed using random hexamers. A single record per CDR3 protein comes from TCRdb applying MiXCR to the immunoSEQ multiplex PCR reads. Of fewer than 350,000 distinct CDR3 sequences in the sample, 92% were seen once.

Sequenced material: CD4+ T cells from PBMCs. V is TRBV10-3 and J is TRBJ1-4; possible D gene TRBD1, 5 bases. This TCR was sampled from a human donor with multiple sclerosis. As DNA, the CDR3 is TGTGCCATCAGTGAGCTATCGACAGCGAGTGGTGAAAAACTGTTTTTT. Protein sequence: CAISELSTASGEKLFF.